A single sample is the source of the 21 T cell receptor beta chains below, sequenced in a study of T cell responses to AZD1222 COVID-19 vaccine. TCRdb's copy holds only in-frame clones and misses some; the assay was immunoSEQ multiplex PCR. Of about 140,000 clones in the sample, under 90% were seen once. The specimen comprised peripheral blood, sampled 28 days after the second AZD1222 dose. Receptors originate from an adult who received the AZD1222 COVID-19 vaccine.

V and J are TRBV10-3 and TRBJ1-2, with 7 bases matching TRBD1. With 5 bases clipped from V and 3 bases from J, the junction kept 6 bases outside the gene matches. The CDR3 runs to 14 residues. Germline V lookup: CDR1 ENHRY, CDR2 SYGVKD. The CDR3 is CAISRQGKDYGYTF. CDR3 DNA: TGTGCCATCAGTCGACAGGGCAAGGACTATGGCTACACCTTC.

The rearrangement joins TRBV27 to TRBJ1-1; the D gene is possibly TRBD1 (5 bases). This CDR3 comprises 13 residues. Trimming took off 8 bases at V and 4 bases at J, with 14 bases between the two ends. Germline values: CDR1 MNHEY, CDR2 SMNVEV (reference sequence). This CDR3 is CASRRQSPTEAFF. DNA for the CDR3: TGTGCCAGCCGCCGACAGAGCCCCACTGAAGCTTTCTTT.

DNA for the CDR3: TGCGCCAGCAGCGCAGACGGGGGGAACTATGGCTACACCTTC. This encodes CASSADGGNYGYTF. V usage is TRBV5-1 and J usage is TRBJ1-2, with D perhaps matching TRBD1 (5 bases). Germline CDR1 is SGHRS and CDR2 is YFSETQ. CDR3 length: 14 residues. V shed 4 bases and J shed 2 bases, with 12 bases lying between them.

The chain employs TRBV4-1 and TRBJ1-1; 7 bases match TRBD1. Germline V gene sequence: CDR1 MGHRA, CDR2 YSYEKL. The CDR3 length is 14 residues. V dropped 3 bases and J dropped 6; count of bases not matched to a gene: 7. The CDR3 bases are TGCGCCAGCAGCCATTCCACAGGGGTGCCTGAAGCTTTCTTT. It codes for CASSHSTGVPEAFF.

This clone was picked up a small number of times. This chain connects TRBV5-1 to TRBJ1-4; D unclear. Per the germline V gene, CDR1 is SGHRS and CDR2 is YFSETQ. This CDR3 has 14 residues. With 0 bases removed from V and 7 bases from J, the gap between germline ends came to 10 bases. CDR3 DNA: TGCGCCAGCAGCTTGGACACGCCGACTGAAAAACTGTTTTTT. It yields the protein CASSLDTPTEKLFF.

In DNA, the CDR3 is TGCAGTGCTAATGCAGATACGCAGTATTTT. Its protein is CSANADTQYF. The V and J genes are TRBV20-1 and TRBJ2-3, with unresolved D. From germline, CDR1 is DFQATT and CDR2 SNEGSKA (reference sequence). The CDR3 length is 10 residues. The V gene lost 4 bases and the J gene lost 4 bases, with 3 bases spanning the gap.

The CDR3 nucleotides read TGTGCCAGCAGTCTAGGGGACAGGGACTACGAGCAGTACTTC. This gives the protein CASSLGDRDYEQYF. V is TRBV28 and J is TRBJ2-7; 9 positions match TRBD1. The CDR3 spans 14 residues. The V and J ends lost 5 bases and 3 bases, in that order; junction bases with no gene match: 5. Germline CDR1 is MDHEN and CDR2 is SYDVKM. The variable domain in full, with the rest retrieved from reference TRBV28 and TRBJ2-7, is DVKVTQSSRYLVKRTGEKVFLECVQDMDHENMFWYRQDPGLGLRLIYFSYDVKMKEKGDIPEGYSVSREKKERFSLILESASTNQTSMYLCASSLGDRDYEQYFGPGTRLTVT.

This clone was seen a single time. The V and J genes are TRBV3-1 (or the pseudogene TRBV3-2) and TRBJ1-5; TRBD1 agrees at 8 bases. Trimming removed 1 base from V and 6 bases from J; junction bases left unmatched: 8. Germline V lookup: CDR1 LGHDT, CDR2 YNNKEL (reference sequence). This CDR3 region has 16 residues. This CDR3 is CASSQVGTGGAQPQHF. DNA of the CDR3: TGTGCCAGCAGCCAAGTAGGGACAGGAGGGGCTCAGCCCCAGCATTTT.

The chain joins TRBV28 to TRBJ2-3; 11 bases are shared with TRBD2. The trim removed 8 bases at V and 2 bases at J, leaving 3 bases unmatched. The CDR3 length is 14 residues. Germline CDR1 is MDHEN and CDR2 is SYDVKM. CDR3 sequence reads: CASLAGGLTDTQYF. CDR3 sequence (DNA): TGTGCCAGCCTAGCGGGGGGACTCACAGATACGCAGTATTTT.

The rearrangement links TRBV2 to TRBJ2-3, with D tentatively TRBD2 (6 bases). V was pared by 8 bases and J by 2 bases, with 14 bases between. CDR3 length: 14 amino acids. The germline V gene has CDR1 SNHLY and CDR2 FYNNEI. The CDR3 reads CASGLRTITDTQYF. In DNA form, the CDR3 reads TGTGCCAGCGGATTGCGGACTATCACAGATACGCAGTATTTT.

The CDR3 DNA is TGCGCCAGCAGCCAGAGGCTAGCGGGCTCCTACAATGAGCAGTTCTTC. It translates to CASSQRLAGSYNEQFF. This chain joins TRBV4-3 and TRBJ2-1, with 8 bases aligning to TRBD2. CDR3 length: 16 residues. CDR1 LGHNA and CDR2 YSLEER come from the germline V gene. J gave up 0 bases and V 3 bases, and 4 bases lay outside the gene matches.

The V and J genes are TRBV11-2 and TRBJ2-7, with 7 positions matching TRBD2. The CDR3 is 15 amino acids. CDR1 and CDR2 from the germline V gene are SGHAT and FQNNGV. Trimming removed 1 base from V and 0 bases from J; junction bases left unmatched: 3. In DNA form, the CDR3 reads TGTGCCAGCAGCTTAGGAGCGGGGCCCTCCTACGAGCAGTACTTC. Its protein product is CASSLGAGPSYEQYF.

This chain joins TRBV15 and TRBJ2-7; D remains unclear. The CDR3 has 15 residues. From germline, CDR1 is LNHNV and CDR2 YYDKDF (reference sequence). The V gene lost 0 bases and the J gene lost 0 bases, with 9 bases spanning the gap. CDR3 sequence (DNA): TGTGCCACCAGCAGAGAGGTTCTTAGCTCCTACGAGCAGTACTTC. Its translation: CATSREVLSSYEQYF. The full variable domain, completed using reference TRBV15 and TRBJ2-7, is DAMVIQNPRYQVTQFGKPVTLSCSQTLNHNVMYWYQQKSSQAPKLLFHYYDKDFNNEADTPDNFQSRRPNTSFCFLDIRSPGLGDTAMYLCATSREVLSSYEQYFGPGTRLTVT.

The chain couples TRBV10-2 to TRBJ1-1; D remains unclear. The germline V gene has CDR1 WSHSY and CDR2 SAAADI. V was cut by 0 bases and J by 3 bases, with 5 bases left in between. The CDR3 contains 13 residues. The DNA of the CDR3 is TGCGCCAGCAGTGAGTCAGGGTACACTGAAGCTTTCTTT. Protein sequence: CASSESGYTEAFF.

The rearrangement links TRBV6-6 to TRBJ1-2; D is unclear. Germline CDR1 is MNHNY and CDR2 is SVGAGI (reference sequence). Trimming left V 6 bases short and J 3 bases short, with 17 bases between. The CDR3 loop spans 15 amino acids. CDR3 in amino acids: CASSQGSGIYYGYTF. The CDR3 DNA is TGTGCCAGCAGCCAAGGGTCGGGGATTTACTATGGCTACACCTTC.

CDR3 sequence reads: CASSQRTSGGAVGGELFF. The CDR3 DNA is TGTGCCAGCAGCCAACGGACTAGCGGGGGGGCCGTTGGCGGGGAGCTGTTTTTT. The V gene is TRBV3-1 (or the pseudogene TRBV3-2), the J gene TRBJ2-2; 15 nucleotides match TRBD2. J lost 7 bases, V lost 2 bases, and 8 bases had no gene match. This CDR3 contains 18 residues. From germline, CDR1 is LGHDT and CDR2 YNNKEL (reference sequence).

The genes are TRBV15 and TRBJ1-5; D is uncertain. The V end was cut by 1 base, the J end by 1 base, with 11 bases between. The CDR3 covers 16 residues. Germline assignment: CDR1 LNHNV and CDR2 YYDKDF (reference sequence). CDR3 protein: CATSRVGDRSNQPQHF. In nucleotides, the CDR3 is TGTGCCACCAGCAGAGTCGGGGATAGGAGCAATCAGCCCCAGCATTTT.

CDR3 nucleotides: TGTGCCAGCAGCCTAGCGGGGGGGGGCGGTGAGCAGTTCTTC. Protein: CASSLAGGGGEQFF. This chain links TRBV28 with TRBJ2-1, with 12 bases fitting TRBD2. The germline CDR1 and CDR2 sequences are MDHEN and SYDVKM. The trim removed 6 bases at V and 9 bases at J, leaving 6 bases unmatched. This CDR3 is built from 14 residues.

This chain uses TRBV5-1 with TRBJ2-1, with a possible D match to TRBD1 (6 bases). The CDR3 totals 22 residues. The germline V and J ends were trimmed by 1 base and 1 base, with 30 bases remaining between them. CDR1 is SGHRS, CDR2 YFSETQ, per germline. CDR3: CASSLWPQTGTLAPRSYNEQFF. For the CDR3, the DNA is TGCGCCAGCAGCTTGTGGCCCCAAACAGGGACCCTCGCCCCTCGGTCCTACAATGAGCAGTTCTTC.

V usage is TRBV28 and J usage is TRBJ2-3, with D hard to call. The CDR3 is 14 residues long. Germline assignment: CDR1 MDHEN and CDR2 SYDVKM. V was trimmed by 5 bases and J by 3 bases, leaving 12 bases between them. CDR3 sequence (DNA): TGTGCCAGCAGTCCAAACCGACTGACAGATACGCAGTATTTT. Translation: CASSPNRLTDTQYF.

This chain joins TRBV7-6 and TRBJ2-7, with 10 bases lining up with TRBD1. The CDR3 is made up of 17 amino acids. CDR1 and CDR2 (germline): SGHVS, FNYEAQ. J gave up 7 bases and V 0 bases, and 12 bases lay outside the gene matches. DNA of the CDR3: TGTGCCAGCAGCTTAGCGGTGGGGACAGGGGTCGCGGAGGAGCAGTACTTC. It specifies CASSLAVGTGVAEEQYF.